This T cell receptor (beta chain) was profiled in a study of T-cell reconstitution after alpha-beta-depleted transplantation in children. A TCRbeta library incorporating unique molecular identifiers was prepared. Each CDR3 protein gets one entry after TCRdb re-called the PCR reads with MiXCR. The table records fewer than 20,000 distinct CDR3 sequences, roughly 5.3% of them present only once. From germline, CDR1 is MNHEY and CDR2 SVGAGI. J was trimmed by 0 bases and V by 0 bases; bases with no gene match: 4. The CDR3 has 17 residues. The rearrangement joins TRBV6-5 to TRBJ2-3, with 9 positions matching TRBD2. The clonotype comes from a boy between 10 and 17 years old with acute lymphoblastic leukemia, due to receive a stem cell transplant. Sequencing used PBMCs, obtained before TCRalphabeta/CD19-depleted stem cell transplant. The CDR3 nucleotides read TGTGCCAGCAGTTACTCCATAGCGGGAGACAGCACAGATACGCAGTATTTT. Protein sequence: CASSYSIAGDSTDTQYF.